This T cell receptor (beta chain) was profiled in a study of cytomegalovirus exposure and HLA in healthy donors. Study-wide results and caveats: Cytomegalovirus-associated TCR beta chains were listed, numbering 164. Through in vitro validation, three CMV-associated chains were shown to be specific for CMV antigens.

From the 120-subject validation cohort, which was separate from the roughly 680-subject first cohort, the donors were drawn. Produced via immunoSEQ multiplex PCR; TCRdb's table is partial and in-frame only. The table includes over 130,000 clones, around nine tenths detected once. A note on this clone: Its antigen remains unknown.

Sample: PBMCs. The clonotype comes from a young man in good health and CMV-seropositive.

This chain's CDR3 is CATSRTGSEAFF. The CDR3 nucleotides read TGTGCCACCAGCCGGACAGGGAGTGAAGCTTTCTTT. The chain couples TRBV15 to TRBJ1-1; 8 positions agree with TRBD1. CDR3 length equals 12 residues. V trimming: 5 bases; J trimming: 7 bases; junction bases outside the gene matches: 3. The germline gives CDR1 LNHNV, CDR2 YYDKDF (reference sequence). Full variable domain (rest looked up from reference TRBV15 and TRBJ1-1): DAMVIQNPRYQVTQFGKPVTLSCSQTLNHNVMYWYQQKSSQAPKLLFHYYDKDFNNEADTPDNFQSRRPNTSFCFLDIRSPGLGDTAMYLCATSRTGSEAFFGQGTRLTVV.